Each of the 32 T cell receptor beta chains below was sequenced from the same sample in a study of T cell responses to AZD1222 COVID-19 vaccine. TCRdb's copy holds only in-frame clones and misses some; the assay was immunoSEQ multiplex PCR. The sample holds some 120,000 clones, 90% seen once. This specimen was peripheral blood, taken on day 0 of MenACWY control vaccination. These receptor sequences come from an adult in good health.

The gene calls are TRBV7-9 and TRBJ2-2, with a weak D call TRBD1 (6 bases). Trimming stripped 4 bases from V and 0 bases from J, with 9 bases between. Germline CDR1 is SEHNR and CDR2 is FQNEAQ (reference sequence). This CDR3 spans 15 amino acids. The CDR3 DNA follows: TGTGCCAGCAGCTCAAGGGGGTCGAACACCGGGGAGCTGTTTTTT. Amino acid sequence: CASSSRGSNTGELFF.

Here the CDR3 reads CASSASGTGGGTQYF. The CDR3 DNA reads as TGTGCCAGCAGTGCGAGCGGGACAGGGGGCGGGACGCAGTATTTT. The genes are TRBV6-2 or TRBV6-3 and TRBJ2-3; 12 bases line up with TRBD1. The V segment lost 5 bases and the J segment 9 bases; nucleotides outside the gene matches: 9. The CDR3 contains 15 residues. Germline V gene data show CDR1 as MNHEY and CDR2 as SVGEGT.

This chain uses TRBV29-1 with TRBJ2-1; no clear D gene. From germline, CDR1 is SQVTM and CDR2 ANQGSEA. V lost 7 bases to trimming and J lost 1 base, with 11 bases between them. This CDR3 region has 13 residues. This CDR3 reads CSAPRGSYNEQFF. For the CDR3, the DNA is TGCAGCGCCCCACGAGGTTCCTACAATGAGCAGTTCTTC.

This chain joins TRBV6-5 and TRBJ1-5; D remains unclear. CDR3 length equals 15 residues. Germline CDR1 MNHEY, CDR2 SVGAGI. V gave up 9 bases and J gave up 3 bases, with 18 bases separating them. The CDR3 DNA follows: TGTGCCAGTCACGAGGAACGTGGGGTCAATCAGCCCCAGCATTTT. As protein: CASHEERGVNQPQHF.

A single count supports this clone. The chain uses TRBV5-5 and TRBJ2-3, with TRBD2 matching over 12 bases. V was clipped by 5 bases and J by 0 bases; unmatched bases: 7. The CDR3 is 17 amino acids. CDR1 is SGHKS, CDR2 YYEKEE, per germline (reference sequence). The CDR3: CASSTGTSGYSTDTQYF. The CDR3 bases are TGTGCCAGCAGTACCGGGACTAGCGGGTATAGCACAGATACGCAGTATTTT.

The CDR3 nucleotides read TGCGCCAGCAGCCAAGAGGGAGGGTATATAGATGAAGCTTTCTTT. Translating it yields CASSQEGGYIDEAFF. The V call is TRBV4-3, the J call TRBJ1-1; D is unclear. V was shortened by 0 bases and J by 7 bases, with 15 bases between the two germline ends. The V gene's germline CDR1 is LGHNA and CDR2 YSLEER. The CDR3 is made up of 15 amino acids.

The chain recombines TRBV11-2 with TRBJ1-3, with D uncertain. This CDR3 has 14 amino acids. Germline loops: CDR1 SGHAT, CDR2 FQNNGV. The V end was cut by 5 bases, the J end by 0 bases, with 8 bases between. The CDR3 here is CASSAILSGNTIYF. The CDR3 DNA follows: TGTGCCAGCAGCGCCATCCTCTCTGGAAACACCATATATTTT.

The genes are TRBV25-1 and TRBJ2-1; TRBD2 matches 9 bases. This CDR3 is built from 16 residues. The germline V gene encodes CDR1 MGHDK and CDR2 SYGVNS. J lost 9 bases, V lost 4 bases, and 13 bases had no gene match. In DNA form, the CDR3 reads TGTGCCAGCAGTGTGGGTGAGCTAGCGGGGATGATTGAGCAGTTCTTC. Protein sequence: CASSVGELAGMIEQFF.

The rearrangement uses TRBV29-1 and TRBJ2-2; D is possibly TRBD1 or TRBD2 (6 bases each). The CDR3 contains 14 residues. Germline lookup yields CDR1 SQVTM and CDR2 ANQGSEA. Trimming shortened V by 7 bases and J by 3 bases, and 15 bases separated the two germline ends. CDR3 nucleotide sequence: TGCAGCGCCCGGGGGACACCGGACACCGGGGAGCTGTTTTTT. Residues: CSARGTPDTGELFF.

The chain is built from TRBV20-1 and TRBJ2-2; D not certain. In germline, CDR1 is DFQATT, CDR2 SNEGSKA (reference sequence). Trimming took off 3 bases at V and 0 bases at J, with 8 bases between the two ends. This CDR3 is built from 14 residues. CDR3 coding DNA: TGCAGTGCTAGTGGGTTCTCGAACACCGGGGAGCTGTTTTTT. This encodes CSASGFSNTGELFF.

The chain carries TRBV7-2 and TRBJ1-5; no definite D call. Germline loops: CDR1 SGHTA, CDR2 FQGNSA. V shed 3 bases and J shed 6 bases, with 12 bases lying between them. The CDR3 is 14 amino acids. This CDR3 is CASSFNLSPQPQHF. The DNA for the CDR3 is TGTGCCAGCAGCTTCAACCTAAGCCCTCAGCCCCAGCATTTT.

The chain combines TRBV4-2 with TRBJ2-3, with TRBD2 matching 10 bases. J lost 4 bases, V lost 5 bases, and 15 bases had no gene match. The CDR3 loop spans 18 amino acids. Germline lookup yields CDR1 LGHNA and CDR2 YNFKEQ. The CDR3: CASSGAPQGLALADTQYF. CDR3 bases: TGTGCCAGCAGCGGCGCACCCCAGGGACTAGCGTTGGCAGATACGCAGTATTTT.

This clone is labeled as medium-sized. The rearrangement links TRBV4-2 to TRBJ2-3, with 11 positions matching TRBD2. Trimming cost V 0 bases and J 1 base; bases outside gene matches: 0. CDR1 and CDR2 from the germline V gene are LGHNA and YNFKEQ. The CDR3 spans 16 residues. For the CDR3, the DNA is TGTGCCAGCAGCCAAGAACTAGCGGGGGGCACAGATACGCAGTATTTT. Protein sequence: CASSQELAGGTDTQYF.

The chain joins TRBV12-2 to TRBJ2-7; TRBD2 is taken as the D call from the table, unchecked against the DNA. TRBV12-2 is labeled a pseudogene. The CDR3 sequence is 14 residues long. This CDR3 is CASRVRVRSYEQYV. CDR3 DNA: TGTGCAAGTCGGGTTCGGGTCCGCTCCTACGAGCAGTACGTC.

This clone was counted only a few times. The CDR3, as DNA: TGCGCCAGCAGCTTTAGCGGGGGAATCTACAATGAGCAGTTCTTC. It codes for CASSFSGGIYNEQFF. This chain uses TRBV5-1 with TRBJ2-1, with 9 bases that match TRBD2. Germline CDR1 and CDR2: SGHRS and YFSETQ. After removal of 2 bases from V and 3 bases from J, the junction contained 3 bases not matched to a gene. This CDR3 is 15 amino acids long.

The rearrangement joins TRBV6-5 to TRBJ2-2, with a weak D call TRBD2 (6 bases). This CDR3 spans 15 amino acids. The germline V and J ends were trimmed by 6 bases and 3 bases, with 14 bases remaining between them. CDR1 is MNHEY and CDR2 is SVGAGI in the germline V gene. CDR3 sequence reads: CASRPSGLYTGELFF. The CDR3 coding sequence is TGTGCCAGCAGACCAAGCGGGTTGTACACCGGGGAGCTGTTTTTT.

This rearrangement joins TRBV30 to TRBJ1-6; tentatively, D is TRBD1 (5 bases). Germline V gene sequence: CDR1 GTSNPN, CDR2 SVGIG (reference sequence). V lost 5 bases and J lost 7, with 15 bases in between. The CDR3 has 14 amino acids. The CDR3: CAWGAMTENSPLHF. In nucleotides, the CDR3 is TGTGCCTGGGGGGCTATGACAGAGAATTCACCCCTCCACTTT.

This rearrangement joins TRBV6-5 to TRBJ2-7; TRBD1 agrees at 9 bases. The CDR3 length is 13 residues. V was clipped by 8 bases and J by 5 bases; unmatched bases: 7. Germline loops: CDR1 MNHEY, CDR2 SVGAGI. CDR3 amino acids: CASGYRGPDEQYF. CDR3 nucleotides: TGTGCCAGCGGATACAGGGGGCCGGACGAGCAGTACTTC.

CDR3 protein: CASSLLRTSGSGEQYF. CDR3 bases: TGTGCCAGCAGTTTACTCCGGACTAGCGGGAGTGGCGAGCAGTACTTC. The chain carries TRBV27 and TRBJ2-7, with 13 bases identical to TRBD2. V shed 2 bases, J shed 6 bases, and the junction held 7 bases outside the gene matches. The CDR3 has 16 residues. Looked up from germline, CDR1 is MNHEY and CDR2 is SMNVEV (reference sequence).

The V call is TRBV7-2, the J call TRBJ2-2; 7 positions agree with TRBD1. This CDR3 has 15 residues. V gave up 3 bases and J gave up 5 bases; unmatched junction bases: 6. CDR1 and CDR2 (germline): SGHTA, FQGNSA. CDR3 sequence: CASSLRQGGTGELFF. DNA for the CDR3: TGTGCCAGCAGCTTGCGACAGGGCGGTACCGGGGAGCTGTTTTTT. The variable domain in full, completed from reference TRBV7-2 and TRBJ2-2, reads GAGVSQSPSNKVTEKGKDVELRCDPISGHTALYWYRQSLGQGLEFLIYFQGNSAPDKSGLPSDRFSAERTGGSVSTLTIQRTQQEDSAVYLCASSLRQGGTGELFFGEGSRLTVL.

This sequence joins TRBV14 and TRBJ2-3, with 9 bases matching TRBD2. This CDR3 has 16 amino acids. Per the germline V gene, CDR1 is SGHDN and CDR2 is FVKESK. J gave up 3 bases and V 4 bases, and 8 bases lay outside the gene matches. The CDR3 spells CASSLFLLAGTDTQYF. CDR3 nucleotide sequence: TGTGCCAGCAGCCTATTTCTCCTAGCGGGGACAGATACGCAGTATTTT.

The chain combines TRBV27 with TRBJ1-2; D gene unclear. This CDR3 has 13 residues. Germline V gene sequence: CDR1 MNHEY, CDR2 SMNVEV (reference sequence). The ends were cut back, 4 bases at V and 5 bases at J, with 11 bases in the middle. This chain's CDR3 is CASSSTSGYGYTF. The CDR3 DNA reads as TGTGCCAGCAGTTCTACGTCGGGGTATGGCTACACCTTC.

This chain connects TRBV28 to TRBJ2-1, with 9 bases identical to TRBD2. CDR1 MDHEN and CDR2 SYDVKM come from the germline V gene. V shed 6 bases and J 4 bases; nucleotides not matched to a gene: 7. This CDR3 region has 15 residues. CDR3 sequence: CASRLAGGLYNEQFF. The CDR3 region has the DNA TGTGCCAGCAGGTTGGCGGGGGGGTTATACAATGAGCAGTTCTTC.

The rearrangement joins TRBV11-3 to TRBJ1-1; the D is unclear. This CDR3 contains 14 residues. V was cut by 5 bases and J by 8 bases, with 18 bases left in between. The V gene's germline CDR1 is SGHNT and CDR2 YENEEA. The CDR3 sequence is CASSLGGGNREAFF. Here the CDR3 DNA reads TGTGCCAGCAGCCTGGGAGGAGGGAACCGGGAAGCTTTCTTT.

The rearrangement joins TRBV6-2 or TRBV6-3 to TRBJ1-1; TRBD1 is a possible D gene (6 bases). The V and J ends lost 4 bases and 3 bases respectively, with 15 bases between them. Germline V lookup: CDR1 MNHEY, CDR2 SVGEGT. The CDR3 is 15 residues long. CDR3 sequence: CASSSSATGYTEAFF. CDR3 in DNA: TGTGCCAGCAGTTCCTCAGCGACAGGCTACACTGAAGCTTTCTTT.

V is TRBV6-2 or TRBV6-3 and J is TRBJ2-7; possibly TRBD2 for D (6 bases). The germline CDR1 and CDR2 sequences are MNHEY and SVGEGT. The length of the CDR3 is 14 residues. The V end lost 0 bases, the J end lost 4 bases, and 10 bases lay between the germline ends. In DNA form, the CDR3 reads TGTGCCAGCAGTTACTCAGTTGGAGGGTACGAGCAGTACGTC. Protein product: CASSYSVGGYEQYV.

The rearrangement links TRBV7-3 to TRBJ2-1; weak D call: TRBD2 (5 bases). Trimming stripped 0 bases from V and 1 base from J, with 10 bases between. From germline, CDR1 is SGHTA and CDR2 FQGTGA. The CDR3 spans 16 residues. The CDR3, as DNA: TGTGCCAGCAGCTTAACTGTAACGGGATCCTACAATGAGCAGTTCTTC. It yields the protein CASSLTVTGSYNEQFF.

This chain connects TRBV21-1 to TRBJ1-5; TRBD1 is the table's D call, not checked against the DNA. TRBV21-1 is a documented pseudogene. There are 17 residues in the CDR3. The CDR3, as DNA: TGTGCCAGCAGCAAAGGGGACAGGGGGCTAGGCAATCAGCCCCAGCATTTT. Translated, it gives CASSKGDRGLGNQPQHF.

The CDR3 region has the DNA TGTGCCGTCGGCCAGGGGATCCACGAGCAGTACTTC. Translated: CAVGQGIHEQYF. This chain uses TRBV10-3 with TRBJ2-7, with D perhaps TRBD1 (6 bases). Trimming pared 11 bases from V and 5 bases from J, leaving 16 bases between. From germline, CDR1 is ENHRY and CDR2 SYGVKD. This CDR3 is built from 12 residues.

The chain couples TRBV9 to TRBJ2-1; D is uncertain. V gave up 4 bases and J gave up 8 bases, with 16 bases separating them. In germline, CDR1 is SGDLS, CDR2 YYNGEE. CDR3 size: 14 residues. The CDR3 is CASSPTLVAHEQFF. CDR3 DNA sequence: TGTGCCAGCAGCCCCACACTGGTAGCCCATGAGCAGTTCTTC. The whole variable domain, filled in from reference TRBV9 and TRBJ2-1, reads DSGVTQTPKHLITATGQRVTLRCSPRSGDLSVYWYQQSLDQGLQFLIQYYNGEERAKGNILERFSAQQFPDLHSELNLSSLELGDSALYFCASSPTLVAHEQFFGPGTRLTVL.

The rearrangement links TRBV11-3 to TRBJ2-7; D tentatively fits TRBD1 or TRBD2 (5 bases each). Looked up from germline, CDR1 is SGHNT and CDR2 is YENEEA. Trimming pared 1 base from V and 7 bases from J, leaving 20 bases between. CDR3 length: 16 residues. In DNA, the CDR3 is TGTGCCAGCAGCTTAGGACTTCTTCGGGGCGCGGAGGAGCAGTACTTC. It is translated as CASSLGLLRGAEEQYF.

This chain joins TRBV28 and TRBJ1-5, with 7 positions matching TRBD1. CDR1 MDHEN and CDR2 SYDVKM come from the germline V gene. V shed 6 bases, J shed 5 bases, and the junction held 13 bases outside the gene matches. The CDR3 spans 16 residues. The CDR3 protein is CASSSRSPQGDQPQHF. In DNA form, the CDR3 reads TGTGCCAGCAGCTCCCGAAGCCCGCAGGGGGATCAGCCCCAGCATTTT.